This T cell receptor (beta chain) is from a study of shared clonotypes between healthy human individuals. CD8 cells regarded as naive lacked CD45RO, were positively chosen for CCR7, and omitted terminally differentiated effector memory CD45RA+ cells. Trimming took 0 bases from V and 2 from J; bases not matched to a gene: 4. Germline lookup yields CDR1 LGHNA and CDR2 YSLEER. The CDR3 is 15 residues long. Study-level points and caveats: When naive CD4 clonotypes were compared across several donors, approximately 5% were shared. The generation probabilities recorded for non-shared clonotypes fell below those of clonotypes shared by all four donors.

Concerning this clone itself: Antigen specificity is unknown.

Sequencing was at deep level. The repertoire was sequenced with immunoSEQ multiplex PCR; TCRdb's copy has only in-frame clones and lacks some. The table has roughly 770,000 clones, approximately 97% seen once. Sequencing input: naive CD8+ T cells sorted from blood. The chain carries TRBV4-3 and TRBJ2-7; 7 nucleotides line up with TRBD1. This receptor was taken from a man aged 25-40 years in good health. The CDR3 sequence: CASSQDRDSPYEQYF. CDR3 DNA: TGCGCCAGCAGCCAAGATCGGGACAGCCCCTACGAGCAGTACTTC.